This T cell receptor (beta chain) appears in the sequencing data of a study of T cell repertoires in cytomegalovirus infection. Study-level background: Matching HLA type and CMV infection were both indicated by public TCR beta signatures.

Study-level findings and limits: The ex vivo response was dominated by HLA-C-restricted CMV-specific TCR beta clonotypes.

TCRdb called the reads again in MiXCR, with one record for every CDR3 protein. This table holds some 940,000 distinct CDR3 sequences, about a third found once. This clonotype was counted only a few times. Its antigen is as yet unknown. This CDR3 contains 14 residues. Trimming took off 2 bases at V and 8 bases at J, with 13 bases between the two ends. Germline lookup yields CDR1 MNHNY and CDR2 SVGAGI (reference sequence). J is TRBJ2-4 and V is TRBV6-6, with a possible D match to TRBD2 (6 bases). The sequence was collected from a human donor in good health (CMV status not recorded). Some clones in this sample may be carry-over from other donors' samples. The sequenced sample was cultured CD8+ T cells from PBMCs, obtained from culture after CMV antigen stimulation. The DNA of the CDR3 is TGTGCCAGCAGTTACGGCGGCACGGGGGACATTCAGTACTTC. The encoded protein is CASSYGGTGDIQYF.